The next 32 T cell receptor beta chains were all read from a single sample in a study of T-cell memory formation after mild COVID-19. A single record per CDR3 protein comes from TCRdb applying MiXCR to the 5' RACE reads. The sample has approximately 60,000 distinct CDR3 sequences; less than 9.5% are singletons. The sequenced material came from PBMCs or a T cell subset sorted from them (not recorded which). Every receptor here comes from a man between 18 and 35 years old who had mild COVID-19 (a few samples of this study predate the infection). Cell type and time point are not known.

The chain links TRBV12-3 or TRBV12-4 to TRBJ2-1, with TRBD2 identical over 7 bases. The ends lost 9 bases at V and 5 bases at J; junction bases unmatched: 13. The CDR3 has 15 residues. The CDR3 sequence: CASAPTGTTDNEQFF. The CDR3 DNA follows: TGTGCCAGTGCCCCGACCGGGACTACGGACAATGAGCAGTTCTTC.

This chain connects TRBV5-1 to TRBJ2-5; 7 positions agree with TRBD2. This CDR3 comprises 15 residues. Trimming at V came to 4 bases and at J to 4 bases, leaving 10 bases not matched to a gene. Germline loops: CDR1 SGHRS, CDR2 YFSETQ. This chain's CDR3 is CASSLLGSGVETQYF. The CDR3 coding sequence is TGCGCCAGCAGCCTGCTGGGGAGCGGGGTAGAGACCCAGTACTTC.

The rearrangement joins TRBV6-5 to TRBJ1-2; D perhaps matches TRBD1 (6 bases). This CDR3 has 11 amino acids. Germline V lookup: CDR1 MNHEY, CDR2 SVGAGI. The V end lost 6 bases, the J end lost 7 bases, and 9 bases lay between the germline ends. The CDR3 DNA reads as TGTGCCAGCAGCCCGGGGGCTGGCTACACCTTC. Protein: CASSPGAGYTF.

This chain connects TRBV28 to TRBJ2-5; TRBD1 or TRBD2 may be the D gene (5 bases each). The CDR3 runs 15 residues. The germline V gene encodes CDR1 MDHEN and CDR2 SYDVKM. Trimming removed 3 bases at V and 5 bases at J, with 16 bases between. The CDR3 DNA reads as TGTGCCAGCAGTTTTCCTTCGAGGGGAGCTGAGACCCAGTACTTC. Encoded protein: CASSFPSRGAETQYF.

The chain is built from TRBV6-5 and TRBJ2-5; D call uncertain. CDR1 and CDR2 from the germline V gene are MNHEY and SVGAGI. V gave up 6 bases and J gave up 4 bases, with 18 bases separating them. The CDR3 loop spans 15 amino acids. CDR3 loop: CASRPEVAIGETQYF. The DNA for the CDR3 is TGTGCCAGCAGGCCCGAAGTCGCGATAGGAGAGACCCAGTACTTC.

The chain uses TRBV12-5 and TRBJ1-5; TRBD1 agrees at 7 bases. The germline V gene has CDR1 LGHNT and CDR2 FRNRAP. Unmatched junction bases numbered 6, after V lost 0 bases and J lost 4 bases. CDR3 length equals 16 residues. The CDR3 spells CASGLVAGGLNQPQHF. Written as DNA, the CDR3 is TGTGCTAGTGGTTTGGTAGCAGGGGGATTGAATCAGCCCCAGCATTTT.

This clonotype was counted many times. This chain uses TRBV4-2 with TRBJ2-2, with TRBD2 as a possible D gene (5 bases). CDR3 length equals 14 residues. Trimming shortened V by 0 bases and J by 6 bases, and 8 bases separated the two germline ends. Germline-derived CDR1 and CDR2 are LGHNA and YNFKEQ. DNA of the CDR3: TGTGCCAGCAGCCAAGAGCTAGCAGCCGGGGAGCTGTTTTTT. Amino acid sequence: CASSQELAAGELFF.

This clonotype was recorded at least ten times. V usage is TRBV29-1 and J usage is TRBJ2-5; the D is unclear. The CDR3 is 11 amino acids. Trimming removed 4 bases at V and 1 base at J, with 4 bases between. CDR1 is SQVTM, CDR2 ANQGSEA, per germline. The CDR3 protein is CSVGSQETQYF. DNA of the CDR3: TGCAGCGTTGGGTCCCAAGAGACCCAGTACTTC.

This clonotype was observed a few times. The chain joins TRBV19 to TRBJ2-2; 7 nucleotides line up with TRBD1. Germline V gene lookup returns CDR1 LNHDA and CDR2 SQIVND (reference sequence). The J segment lost 1 base and the V segment lost 5 bases, leaving 4 bases of the junction unmatched. This CDR3 has 15 residues. The CDR3 bases are TGTGCCAGTAGTTTGGGGACAGAGAACACCGGGGAGCTGTTTTTT. This sequence encodes CASSLGTENTGELFF.

The chain employs TRBV18 and TRBJ2-1; D remains unclear. There are 13 residues in the CDR3. The V gene lost 1 base and the J gene lost 3 bases, with 4 bases spanning the gap. Germline CDR1 KGHSH, CDR2 LQKENI. CDR3 region: CASSPQGYNEQFF. CDR3 in DNA: TGTGCCAGCTCACCACAGGGCTACAATGAGCAGTTCTTC.

This clonotype was seen a few times. This sequence joins TRBV12-3 or TRBV12-4 and TRBJ1-5; unclear D gene. V was clipped by 7 bases and J by 9 bases, with 16 bases between them. CDR3 length: 13 residues. CDR3 protein: CASKLVAGGPQHF. The CDR3 nucleotides read TGTGCCAGCAAATTGGTGGCTGGTGGGCCCCAGCATTTT.

The V call is TRBV2, the J call TRBJ2-3; D is uncertain. V dropped 6 bases and J dropped 5 bases, with 15 bases sitting between them. Germline V CDR1 and CDR2: SNHLY, FYNNEI. The length of the CDR3 is 14 residues. This CDR3 is CASSLTTPGDTQYF. The CDR3 nucleotides read TGTGCCAGCAGCCTGACGACCCCAGGAGATACGCAGTATTTT.

This clonotype turned up a few times. V gene TRBV5-1 combines with J gene TRBJ2-3; perhaps TRBD1 as D (5 bases). The germline V gene has CDR1 SGHRS and CDR2 YFSETQ. V gave up 5 bases and J gave up 2 bases, with 12 bases separating them. This CDR3 is built from 14 residues. The CDR3 region is CASRENRNTDTQYF. Here the CDR3 DNA reads TGCGCCAGCAGGGAGAACAGGAACACAGATACGCAGTATTTT.

This clonotype was counted ten times or more. V is TRBV6-6 and J is TRBJ2-7; either TRBD1 or TRBD2 may supply D (5 bases each). The CDR3 has 15 residues. V lost 7 bases, J lost 2 bases, and 18 bases lay in between. In germline, CDR1 is MNHNY, CDR2 SVGAGI (reference sequence). In nucleotides, the CDR3 is TGTGCCAGCACCTTCGACGGACGAGGGGCCTACGAGCAGTACTTC. It yields the protein CASTFDGRGAYEQYF.

This sequence joins TRBV3-1 and TRBJ1-4; 10 bases are a match to TRBD1. The CDR3 covers 17 residues. The V gene end was trimmed by 1 base and the J gene end by 6 bases; junction bases not matched to a gene: 8. Germline CDR1 and CDR2: LGHDT and YNNKEL (reference sequence). The CDR3 sequence: CASSQGPGGTGDEKLFF. Here the CDR3 DNA reads TGTGCCAGCAGCCAAGGACCCGGTGGGACAGGGGATGAAAAACTGTTTTTT.

This chain connects TRBV6-2 or TRBV6-3 to TRBJ2-1; no definite D call. The CDR3 has 14 amino acids. With 6 bases removed from V and 2 bases from J, the gap between germline ends came to 11 bases. Per germline, CDR1 MNHEY and CDR2 SVGEGT. CDR3 in amino acids: CASSSDATYNEQFF. CDR3 in DNA: TGTGCCAGCAGCTCGGACGCAACCTACAATGAGCAGTTCTTC.

This clonotype has ten or more counts. CDR3 DNA: TGCGCCAGCAGCCTCGGCTACCCGAACACCGGGGAGCTGTTTTTT. Its protein product is CASSLGYPNTGELFF. This chain links TRBV4-3 with TRBJ2-2; no clear D gene. The ends were cut back, 4 bases at V and 0 bases at J, with 9 bases in the middle. CDR3 length: 15 residues. Per germline, CDR1 LGHNA and CDR2 YSLEER.

This clonotype was observed a few times. The V call is TRBV24-1, the J call TRBJ2-1; D is unresolved. V lost 2 bases and J 5 bases, leaving 12 bases between the germline ends. Germline lookup yields CDR1 KGHDR and CDR2 SFDVKD. The CDR3 contains 15 residues. CDR3 amino acids: CATSDSAHLHNEQFF. The CDR3 DNA reads TGTGCCACCAGTGATTCGGCCCACCTTCACAATGAGCAGTTCTTC.

This clonotype occurred a few times. The genes are TRBV12-3 or TRBV12-4 and TRBJ1-1; no definite D call. V lost 3 bases and J 0 bases, leaving 5 bases between the germline ends. The CDR3 has 13 residues. The CDR3 DNA reads as TGTGCCAGCAGTTTTGAGGTGAACACTGAAGCTTTCTTT. Translation: CASSFEVNTEAFF.

The sample holds a few counts of this clonotype. V and J are TRBV6-5 and TRBJ2-2; D gene unclear. Germline V lookup: CDR1 MNHEY, CDR2 SVGAGI. The length of the CDR3 is 15 residues. Trimming took 0 bases from V and 6 from J, leaving 11 bases between them. CDR3 in amino acids: CASSYSSPPSGELFF. For the CDR3, the DNA is TGTGCCAGCAGTTACTCCTCACCCCCCTCCGGGGAGCTGTTTTTT.

The chain joins TRBV28 to TRBJ1-2, with D hard to call. CDR3 length: 17 amino acids. Germline assignment: CDR1 MDHEN and CDR2 SYDVKM. Trimming removed 9 bases from V and 2 bases from J, with 25 bases in between. CDR3 DNA sequence: TGTGCCAGGACCGGGCCGCCCCGGTCCGTATTCAACTATGGCTACACCTTC. This gives the protein CARTGPPRSVFNYGYTF.

There are many counts of this clonotype. The genes are TRBV10-3 and TRBJ2-2; D tentatively reads TRBD1 or TRBD2 (7 bases each). The CDR3 is made up of 16 amino acids. V was cut by 5 bases and J by 4 bases, with 17 bases left in between. Germline values: CDR1 ENHRY, CDR2 SYGVKD. The CDR3 region is CAISQSQGGITGELFF. The CDR3 DNA reads TGTGCCATCAGTCAGAGCCAGGGGGGGATCACCGGGGAGCTGTTTTTT.

The chain uses TRBV5-1 and TRBJ1-1; 7 bases are a match to TRBD1. The trim removed 2 bases at V and 5 bases at J, leaving 15 bases unmatched. Germline values: CDR1 SGHRS, CDR2 YFSETQ. The CDR3 totals 17 residues. The CDR3 DNA follows: TGCGCCAGCAGCTTATCATTTTCACCAGGGGGGGGGACTGAAGCTTTCTTT. It codes for CASSLSFSPGGGTEAFF.

This clonotype occurred many times. The chain links TRBV7-9 to TRBJ2-3; D is ambiguous. The CDR3 sequence is 15 residues long. The germline V gene encodes CDR1 SEHNR and CDR2 FQNEAQ (reference sequence). V was trimmed by 5 bases and J by 1 base, leaving 13 bases between them. The CDR3 coding sequence is TGTGCCAGCAGCACTCGACCTGGGGGCACAGATACGCAGTATTTT. Its translation: CASSTRPGGTDTQYF.

This clonotype was seen only a few times. The chain has TRBV6-5 and TRBJ1-2; TRBD1 matches 11 bases. This CDR3 region has 15 residues. Germline V gives CDR1 MNHEY, CDR2 SVGAGI. V dropped 6 bases and J dropped 5; count of bases not matched to a gene: 8. The chain's CDR3 is CASRAPGTGGYGYTF. CDR3 nucleotide sequence: TGTGCCAGCAGAGCGCCCGGGACAGGGGGTTATGGCTACACCTTC.

This clonotype was seen a few times. V and J are TRBV15 and TRBJ1-4; no definite D call. The CDR3 covers 13 residues. V gave up 1 base and J gave up 6 bases, with 6 bases separating them. CDR1 LNHNV and CDR2 YYDKDF come from the germline V gene (reference sequence). The CDR3 sequence is CATSRGVDEKLFF. The CDR3, as DNA: TGTGCCACCAGCAGAGGGGTGGATGAAAAACTGTTTTTT.

This clonotype was detected many times. J is TRBJ2-5 and V is TRBV10-3; D not resolved. This CDR3 spans 12 amino acids. With 5 bases removed from V and 3 bases from J, the gap between germline ends came to 7 bases. Germline CDR1 reads ENHRY; CDR2 reads SYGVKD. CDR3 nucleotide sequence: TGTGCCATCAGTCGGGCCGAAGAGACCCAGTACTTC. Its protein product is CAISRAEETQYF.

This clonotype showed up just a few times. The J gene is TRBJ2-3, the V gene TRBV7-8; tentatively, D is TRBD2 (7 bases). The CDR3 totals 14 residues. Deletions cut 6 bases from V and 2 bases from J, with 12 bases between. Germline CDR1 SGHVS, CDR2 FQNEAQ. CDR3 nucleotide sequence: TGTGCCAGCAGTACGGGGGGCAACACAGATACGCAGTATTTT. Translated, it gives CASSTGGNTDTQYF.

J is TRBJ1-2 and V is TRBV20-1; D is perhaps TRBD1 (6 bases). Trimming pared 0 bases from V and 6 bases from J, leaving 17 bases between. Germline assignment: CDR1 DFQATT and CDR2 SNEGSKA (reference sequence). This CDR3 comprises 15 residues. The CDR3 DNA sequence: TGCAGTGCTAGAGATCGTCGGGGGGCGCAGAATGGCTACACCTTC. Encoded protein: CSARDRRGAQNGYTF.

The chain couples TRBV7-9 to TRBJ2-5; no reliable D call. Germline V lookup: CDR1 SEHNR, CDR2 FQNEAQ (reference sequence). The V end lost 1 base, the J end lost 2 bases, and 8 bases lay between the germline ends. The CDR3 is 14 amino acids. CDR3 DNA sequence: TGTGCCAGCAGCTTAGAGGTCCGGCAAGAGACCCAGTACTTC. Its protein is CASSLEVRQETQYF.

The genes are TRBV11-2 and TRBJ2-1, with D hard to call. Deletions cut 3 bases from V and 6 bases from J, with 6 bases between. Germline CDR1 and CDR2: SGHAT and FQNNGV. This CDR3 spans 12 amino acids. The CDR3, as DNA: TGTGCCAGCAGCTTGGGTGTCAATGAGCAGTTCTTC. Translation: CASSLGVNEQFF.

This clonotype occurred a few times. The chain links TRBV20-1 to TRBJ2-1, with D possibly TRBD1 on 5 matching bases. Trimming shortened V by 4 bases and J by 9 bases, and 16 bases separated the two germline ends. Germline V gives CDR1 DFQATT, CDR2 SNEGSKA (reference sequence). The CDR3 extends over 13 amino acids. CDR3 bases: TGCAGTGCTACAGGGAATCGGCCCGGTGAGCAGTTCTTC. Encoded protein: CSATGNRPGEQFF.